The entry below describes one T cell receptor (beta chain). As yet, its antigen is unknown. This sample was included in a study of PD-1 blockade in classical Hodgkin lymphoma. The repertoire was sequenced with immunoSEQ multiplex PCR; TCRdb's copy has only in-frame clones and lacks some. The sample records 43,000 or so clones, more than 70% being singletons. Whole-study results and caveats: Newly diagnosed patients were reported to exhibit reduced baseline TCR diversity relative to healthy donors. By C4D1, CD4+ diversity increased significantly, especially in complete responders.

Time point meaning: cycle 4 day 1 (C4D1), after 6 weeks of nivolumab. Relapses following autologous stem cell transplantation were seen in all patients, with brentuximab vedotin exposure varying. Per the germline V gene, CDR1 is SGHRS and CDR2 is YFSETQ. The CDR3 contains 13 residues. The sequencing here drew on peripheral blood mononuclear cells (PBMCs), taken before the fourth cycle of nivolumab. This chain links TRBV5-1 with TRBJ2-5; the D gene is possibly TRBD1 (7 bases). The J call could be wrong; TRBJ2-7 is a better fit for the DNA end. This clonotype was sampled from a human donor with classical Hodgkin lymphoma. The CDR3 nucleotides read TGCGCCAGCAGCTTTTCAGGGGGGTACGAGCAGTACTTC. Translated, it gives CASSFSGGYEQYF.